The rows below give T cell receptor beta chains drawn from one sample of a study of blood T cell repertoires in COVID-19. Libraries were prepared by immunoSEQ multiplex PCR; TCRdb keeps only in-frame clonotypes and omits some of them. This sample carries fewer than 250,000 clones, around 83% of them seen once, and the ten largest clones take 2.5% to 3.5%. Sequenced material: peripheral blood. The receptor source for this set is a man aged 50 to 59 with active or convalescent COVID-19. Both conserved end residues are part of each CDR3. Fields, in order: CDR3 protein, CDR3 DNA, clone size, D gene, J gene, V gene. A D gene is named only where the DNA matches it firmly. Expanded clones get a size class; other rows say once, few or many, or leave the size out.

CASSQGQYNSPLHF | TGTGCCAGCAGCCAGGGACAGTATAATTCACCCCTCCACTTT | . | TRBD1 | TRBJ1-6 | TRBV6-6
CAEEDTATGELFF | TGTGCCGAAGAGGACACGGCCACCGGGGAGCTGTTTTTT | . | . | TRBJ2-2 | TRBV28
CATSDSGQNTGELFF | TGTGCCACCAGTGATTCGGGTCAGAACACCGGGGAGCTGTTTTTT | . | . | TRBJ2-2 | TRBV24-1
CASSLSRGTESPLHF | TGCGCCAGCAGCTTGAGCAGGGGGACGGAGTCACCCCTCCACTTT | . | TRBD1 | TRBJ1-6 | TRBV5-1
CASSPPRGNNEQFF | TGTGCCAGCTCACCACCGCGGGGCAACAATGAGCAGTTCTTC | . | . | TRBJ2-1 | TRBV18
CATSDFGQGFFSGANVLTF | TGTGCCACCAGTGATTTTGGACAGGGATTCTTCTCTGGGGCCAACGTCCTGACTTTC | . | TRBD1 | TRBJ2-6 | TRBV24-1
CASSARTGGHQPQHF | TGTGCCAGCAGCGCCCGGACAGGGGGCCATCAGCCCCAGCATTTT | . | TRBD1 | TRBJ1-5 | TRBV3-1/TRBV3-2
CASRRGLKNEQFF | TGTGCCAGTAGGCGGGGACTGAAAAATGAGCAGTTCTTC | . | . | TRBJ2-1 | TRBV6-6
CASSFTGRGTDTQYF | TGTGCCAGCAGTTTTACAGGGAGGGGGACAGATACGCAGTATTTT | . | . | TRBJ2-3 | TRBV7-9
CASTKDRRTSKILYEQYF | TGTGCCAGCACTAAGGACAGAAGGACTAGCAAAATTCTCTACGAGCAGTACTTC | . | TRBD2 | TRBJ2-7 | TRBV6-4
CAITLSGTGTDTQYF | TGTGCCATCACCCTATCCGGGACTGGCACAGATACGCAGTATTTT | . | . | TRBJ2-3 | TRBV10-3
CASSYSPDRGYGYTF | TGTGCCAGCAGTTACTCCCCCGACAGGGGATATGGCTACACCTTC | . | TRBD1 | TRBJ1-2 | TRBV6-2/TRBV6-3
CSARRSEKLFF | TGCAGTGCTAGACGGAGTGAAAAACTGTTTTTT | . | . | TRBJ1-4 | TRBV20-1
CASSFDRALGPQHF | TGTGCCAGCAGCTTCGACAGGGCTCTAGGGCCCCAGCATTTT | . | TRBD1 | TRBJ1-5 | TRBV7-2
CASSPRLGQGYNSPLHF | TGCGCCAGCAGCCCTCGTCTTGGACAGGGCTATAATTCACCCCTCCACTTT | . | TRBD1 | TRBJ1-6 | TRBV4-1
CASSPHPTSGSLIDTQYF | TGTGCCAGCAGTCCTCACCCCACTAGCGGGAGTTTAATAGATACGCAGTATTTT | . | TRBD2 | TRBJ2-3 | TRBV27
CASSSGQGSIHGYTF | TGTGCCAGCAGTTCTGGACAGGGATCTATCCATGGCTACACCTTC | . | TRBD1 | TRBJ1-2 | TRBV28
CASTFGGPNQPQHF | TGTGCCAGTACCTTCGGGGGGCCCAATCAGCCCCAGCATTTT | . | . | TRBJ1-5 | TRBV19
CASSVQPAGDDYGYTF | TGTGCCAGCAGCGTACAGCCAGCGGGTGATGACTATGGCTACACCTTC | once | . | TRBJ1-2 | TRBV9
CASSVAAATYEQYF | TGTGCCAGCAGCGTAGCGGCGGCTACCTACGAGCAGTACTTC | . | . | TRBJ2-7 | TRBV9
CASSDGFSTDTQYF | TGTGCCAGCAGTGACGGCTTTAGCACAGATACGCAGTATTTT | . | . | TRBJ2-3 | TRBV6-4
CAISESIRGEEPQHF | TGTGCCATCAGTGAGTCGATAAGGGGCGAGGAGCCCCAGCATTTT | . | . | TRBJ1-5 | TRBV10-3
CASSPTGAGYGYTF | TGCGCCAGCAGCCCGACAGGGGCGGGCTATGGCTACACCTTC | few | TRBD1 | TRBJ1-2 | TRBV5-1
CASSPSGGIGNTEAFF | TGTGCCAGCAGCCCCAGCGGGGGGATCGGGAACACTGAAGCTTTCTTT | few | . | TRBJ1-1 | TRBV7-9
CASSSPGQVANYGYTF | TGTGCCAGCAGTTCCCCCGGACAGGTGGCTAACTATGGCTACACCTTC | few | TRBD1 | TRBJ1-2 | TRBV27
CASSKSGEAGANVLTF | TGTGCCAGCAGCAAATCTGGCGAGGCAGGGGCCAACGTCCTGACTTTC | . | . | TRBJ2-6 | TRBV21-1
CASSLENLEGTEAFF | TGTGCCAGCAGCTTAGAGAATCTAGAAGGGACAGAAGCTTTCTTT | . | . | TRBJ1-1 | TRBV7-9
CATSAGISYEQYF | TGTGCCACCAGTGCCGGGATCTCCTACGAGCAGTACTTC | . | . | TRBJ2-7 | TRBV24-1